A selection of T cell receptor beta chains follows, all from one sample in a study of early T cells in non-severe SARS-CoV-2 infection. Each CDR3 protein gets one entry after TCRdb re-called the 5' RACE reads with MiXCR. The data show some 81,000 distinct CDR3 sequences, about 15% seen once. Specimen: whole blood. The receptors were sampled from an adult who was a healthcare worker with PCR-confirmed SARS-CoV-2 infection or an uninfected control (not recorded which). Each CDR3 is given with its conserved first and last residue. Fields, in order: clone size, J gene, V gene, D gene, CDR3 DNA, CDR3 protein. The D gene is left open where the match is weak. Clone size is not always given. Where it is, it says once, few, many or a class for expanded clones.

clone size: few
J gene: TRBJ2-1
V gene: TRBV30
D gene: .
CDR3 DNA: TGTGCCTGTTTTCAGGCCCCCTACAATGAGCAGTTCTTC
CDR3 protein: CACFQAPYNEQFF

clone size: few
J gene: TRBJ2-2
V gene: TRBV20-1
D gene: .
CDR3 DNA: TGCAGTGCTAGAGATGGGGCCACCAGCGGGGAGCTGTTTTTT
CDR3 protein: CSARDGATSGELFF

clone size: .
J gene: TRBJ2-5
V gene: TRBV29-1
D gene: TRBD1
CDR3 DNA: TGCAGCGTTGAACACCGGGACAGCCAAGAGACCCAGTACTTC
CDR3 protein: CSVEHRDSQETQYF

clone size: .
J gene: TRBJ2-7
V gene: TRBV2
D gene: .
CDR3 DNA: TGTGCCAGCAGTGAAACGGGCGGGGCCTACGAGCAGTACTTC
CDR3 protein: CASSETGGAYEQYF

clone size: few
J gene: TRBJ2-1
V gene: TRBV6-4
D gene: .
CDR3 DNA: TGTGCCAGCAGTGATCAGGGCGGTAATGAGCAGTTCTTC
CDR3 protein: CASSDQGGNEQFF

clone size: many
J gene: TRBJ1-1
V gene: TRBV5-6
D gene: .
CDR3 DNA: TGTGCCAGCAGCCCTATTCGCGGGGGCAAGGGTAACACTGAAGCTTTCTTT
CDR3 protein: CASSPIRGGKGNTEAFF

clone size: many
J gene: TRBJ2-6
V gene: TRBV29-1
D gene: .
CDR3 DNA: TGCAGCGTTGAAGTAGTCGGGGACGCATTTTCTGGGGCCAACGTCCTGACTTTC
CDR3 protein: CSVEVVGDAFSGANVLTF

clone size: few
J gene: TRBJ1-5
V gene: TRBV18
D gene: .
CDR3 DNA: TGTGCCAGCTCACAAAGTAATAGCAATCAGCCCCAGCATTTT
CDR3 protein: CASSQSNSNQPQHF

clone size: .
J gene: TRBJ1-1
V gene: TRBV11-1
D gene: .
CDR3 DNA: TGTGCCAGCAGCTTATTTGGAATGGTTGGTAGAAACACTGAAGCTTTCTTT
CDR3 protein: CASSLFGMVGRNTEAFF

clone size: many
J gene: TRBJ2-1
V gene: TRBV24-1
D gene: .
CDR3 DNA: TGTGCCACCAGTGAGGCCGATGAGCAGTTCTTC
CDR3 protein: CATSEADEQFF

clone size: .
J gene: TRBJ2-4
V gene: TRBV5-6
D gene: TRBD1
CDR3 DNA: TGTGCCAGCAGCGGGGACAGGGGGGCCAAAAACATTCAGTACTTC
CDR3 protein: CASSGDRGAKNIQYF

clone size: few
J gene: TRBJ1-5
V gene: TRBV27
D gene: .
CDR3 DNA: TGTGCCAGCGCCGCAAGGAGGCTGGGTCAGCCCCAGCATTTT
CDR3 protein: CASAARRLGQPQHF

clone size: few
J gene: TRBJ2-7
V gene: TRBV28
D gene: .
CDR3 DNA: TGTGCCAGCAGCCCCCCACAGGGCTACGAGCAGTACTTC
CDR3 protein: CASSPPQGYEQYF

clone size: few
J gene: TRBJ2-2
V gene: TRBV27
D gene: .
CDR3 DNA: TGTGCCAGCAGTTCCCGAAAACCTTACGACGTTCCCGGGGAGCTGTTTTTT
CDR3 protein: CASSSRKPYDVPGELFF

clone size: .
J gene: TRBJ2-1
V gene: TRBV24-1
D gene: .
CDR3 DNA: TGTGCCACCAGTGAGGGGGGAAGGACCCCAGGTGAGCAGTTCTTC
CDR3 protein: CATSEGGRTPGEQFF

clone size: few
J gene: TRBJ2-7
V gene: TRBV11-2
D gene: .
CDR3 DNA: TGTGCCAGCAGCTTACCGTACCGGGTAGGAAGCGAGCCGCTCGGGTCCTACGAGCAGTACTTC
CDR3 protein: CASSLPYRVGSEPLGSYEQYF

clone size: few
J gene: TRBJ1-2
V gene: TRBV30
D gene: .
CDR3 DNA: TGTGCCTGGAGTGTATATTCGGGGACTCTTGGCTACACCTTC
CDR3 protein: CAWSVYSGTLGYTF

clone size: .
J gene: TRBJ2-4
V gene: TRBV29-1
D gene: .
CDR3 DNA: TGCAGCGTAACAGGATTATTGGCCAAAAACATTCAGTACTTC
CDR3 protein: CSVTGLLAKNIQYF

clone size: .
J gene: TRBJ2-1
V gene: TRBV11-2
D gene: .
CDR3 DNA: TGTGCCAGCAGCTTATGGAACGGGGATGAGCAGTTCTTC
CDR3 protein: CASSLWNGDEQFF

clone size: .
J gene: TRBJ2-1
V gene: TRBV6-5
D gene: TRBD1
CDR3 DNA: TGTGCCAGCAGTTACCCGACAGGGGCGGTCAGAGGGAGCTCCTACAATGAGCAGTTCTTC
CDR3 protein: CASSYPTGAVRGSSYNEQFF

clone size: .
J gene: TRBJ1-6
V gene: TRBV5-4
D gene: TRBD1
CDR3 DNA: TGTGCCAGCAGCTTGGGAGGGACAGGGGGTTCTTCACCCCTCCACTTT
CDR3 protein: CASSLGGTGGSSPLHF

clone size: .
J gene: TRBJ1-4
V gene: TRBV29-1
D gene: TRBD1
CDR3 DNA: TGCAGCGTTGGGACAGGGTTTGAAAAACTGTTTTTT
CDR3 protein: CSVGTGFEKLFF

clone size: few
J gene: TRBJ1-2
V gene: TRBV3-1
D gene: TRBD1
CDR3 DNA: TGTGCCAGCAGCTTGTGGACAGGGGAATATGGCTACACCTTC
CDR3 protein: CASSLWTGEYGYTF

clone size: once
J gene: TRBJ1-4
V gene: TRBV29-1
D gene: .
CDR3 DNA: TGCAGCGCTCGGCACAGTTCGACAACTAATGAAAAACTGTTTTTT
CDR3 protein: CSARHSSTTNEKLFF

clone size: few
J gene: TRBJ1-1
V gene: TRBV28
D gene: .
CDR3 DNA: TGTGCCAGCAGTTTACCCCTGACGGGCACTGAAGCTTTCTTT
CDR3 protein: CASSLPLTGTEAFF

clone size: few
J gene: TRBJ1-6
V gene: TRBV12-3/TRBV12-4
D gene: .
CDR3 DNA: TGTGCCAGCAGTTTAGGATCAGGGAGCTCACCCCTCCACTTT
CDR3 protein: CASSLGSGSSPLHF

clone size: .
J gene: TRBJ2-1
V gene: TRBV7-8
D gene: TRBD2
CDR3 DNA: TGTGCCAGCAGCTTCTTGGGACTAGCCTACAATGAGCAGTTCTTC
CDR3 protein: CASSFLGLAYNEQFF

clone size: .
J gene: TRBJ2-5
V gene: TRBV5-1
D gene: .
CDR3 DNA: TGCGCCAGCAGCCCATCGGACAGCACTAGCGAGACCCAGTACTTC
CDR3 protein: CASSPSDSTSETQYF

clone size: .
J gene: TRBJ1-2
V gene: TRBV11-2
D gene: .
CDR3 DNA: TGTGCCAGCAGCTTAGGGGGGGCTGATGGCTACACCTTC
CDR3 protein: CASSLGGADGYTF

clone size: .
J gene: TRBJ1-1
V gene: TRBV11-2
D gene: .
CDR3 DNA: TGTGCCAGCAGCTCCAGGACCCGAGTGGTCACTGAAGCTTTCTTT
CDR3 protein: CASSSRTRVVTEAFF

clone size: few
J gene: TRBJ2-6
V gene: TRBV6-5
D gene: TRBD1
CDR3 DNA: TGTGCCAGCAGTCGAACTTTATCCGGGACAGGGAGCTCTGGGGCCAACGTCCTGACTTTC
CDR3 protein: CASSRTLSGTGSSGANVLTF

clone size: few
J gene: TRBJ2-2
V gene: TRBV18
D gene: TRBD1
CDR3 DNA: TGTGCCAGCTCGAGGACAGGGAAGGCCGGGGAGCTGTTTTTT
CDR3 protein: CASSRTGKAGELFF

clone size: .
J gene: TRBJ2-7
V gene: TRBV19
D gene: TRBD2
CDR3 DNA: TGTGCCAGTAGTACGACTAGCGGGGCGTTGCCTTTCTACGAGCAGTACTTC
CDR3 protein: CASSTTSGALPFYEQYF

clone size: few
J gene: TRBJ2-3
V gene: TRBV30
D gene: .
CDR3 DNA: TGTGCCTGGAGTGTAGATGGGCCTCTGGAGTATTTT
CDR3 protein: CAWSVDGPLEYF

clone size: many
J gene: TRBJ1-2
V gene: TRBV12-3/TRBV12-4
D gene: .
CDR3 DNA: TGTGCCAGCAGTTCCGGGACCGAGAGAGGAGGCTACACCTTC
CDR3 protein: CASSSGTERGGYTF

clone size: few
J gene: TRBJ2-7
V gene: TRBV3-1
D gene: .
CDR3 DNA: TGTGCCAGCAGCGAGGGGGACGAGCAGTACTTC
CDR3 protein: CASSEGDEQYF

clone size: .
J gene: TRBJ2-5
V gene: TRBV12-3/TRBV12-4
D gene: .
CDR3 DNA: TGTGCCAGCAGAGAACGGTACCAAGAGACCCAGTACTTC
CDR3 protein: CASRERYQETQYF

clone size: .
J gene: TRBJ1-2
V gene: TRBV6-5
D gene: .
CDR3 DNA: TGTGCCAGCAGTAAACAGGGTTTTGGTGGCTACACCTTC
CDR3 protein: CASSKQGFGGYTF